One sample yielded the 16 T cell receptor beta chains listed below, sequenced in a study of shared clonotypes between healthy human individuals. Only in-frame clones appear in the TCRdb table, and some are missing; sequencing was by immunoSEQ multiplex PCR. The profile shows around 1.5 million clones, 95% to 99% of them singletons. Material: naive CD4+ T cells sorted from blood. Specified subset: CD45RA+ positively selected. The receptors come from a man aged 25 to 45 in good health.

This rearrangement joins TRBV2 to TRBJ2-3; 7 bases are a match to TRBD2. Unmatched junction bases numbered 4, after V lost 4 bases and J lost 0 bases. Germline CDR1 SNHLY, CDR2 FYNNEI. CDR3 length: 15 amino acids. CDR3 loop: CASSGGGSSTDTQYF. The CDR3 region has the DNA TGTGCCAGCAGTGGTGGCGGGAGTAGCACAGATACGCAGTATTTT.

As DNA, the CDR3 is TGTGCCAGCAGCCGGCAGGGTGTCTACAATGAGCAGTTCTTC. Residues: CASSRQGVYNEQFF. J is TRBJ2-1 and V is TRBV2; a weak D match, TRBD1 (5 bases). The length of the CDR3 is 14 residues. Looked up from germline, CDR1 is SNHLY and CDR2 is FYNNEI. With 6 bases removed from V and 3 bases from J, the gap between germline ends came to 12 bases.

This chain links TRBV6-6 with TRBJ2-6; D ambiguous. The CDR3 contains 15 residues. V lost 5 bases and J lost 0, with 8 bases in between. Germline V gene data show CDR1 as MNHNY and CDR2 as SVGAGI (reference sequence). This chain's CDR3 is CASSQTRSGANVLTF. CDR3 bases: TGTGCCAGCAGTCAAACACGCTCTGGGGCCAACGTCCTGACTTTC.

J is TRBJ2-5 and V is TRBV28; no clear D gene. CDR3 size: 14 residues. The V gene lost 6 bases and the J gene lost 2 bases, with 13 bases spanning the gap. Germline V gene sequence: CDR1 MDHEN, CDR2 SYDVKM. CDR3 nucleotides: TGTGCCAGCAGCCCCAGTTGGGTGCAAGAGACCCAGTACTTC. The encoded protein is CASSPSWVQETQYF.

V gene TRBV6-5 combines with J gene TRBJ1-2; D unclear. Trimming took 6 bases from V and 4 from J, leaving 9 bases between them. The length of the CDR3 is 12 residues. The V gene's germline CDR1 is MNHEY and CDR2 SVGAGI. The CDR3 sequence is CASRIGGYGYTF. The CDR3 nucleotides are TGTGCCAGCAGGATCGGTGGCTATGGCTACACCTTC.

The rearrangement links TRBV9 to TRBJ2-3; 15 bases line up with TRBD2. V was pared by 3 bases and J by 4 bases, with 3 bases of the junction left unmatched. Germline CDR1 SGDLS, CDR2 YYNGEE. This CDR3 spans 16 amino acids. CDR3 DNA: TGTGCCAGCAGCGCCGGACTAGCGGGAGGGTCAGATACGCAGTATTTT. Protein sequence: CASSAGLAGGSDTQYF.

The gene calls are TRBV30 and TRBJ2-7; no clear D gene. The germline CDR1 and CDR2 sequences are GTSNPN and SVGIG (reference sequence). There are 11 residues in the CDR3. V gave up 1 base and J gave up 3 bases, with 4 bases separating them. The CDR3 coding sequence is TGTGCCTGGAGTGCCTTCTACGAGCAGTACTTC. Amino acids: CAWSAFYEQYF. Using reference TRBV30 and TRBJ2-7 for the parts outside the CDR3, the full variable domain is SQTIHQWPATLVQPVGSPLSLECTVEGTSNPNLYWYRQAAGRGLQLLFYSVGIGQISSEVPQNLSASRPQDRQFILSSKKLLLSDSGFYLCAWSAFYEQYFGPGTRLTVT.

This chain joins TRBV18 and TRBJ2-6; D is undetermined. Between the trimmed V and J ends, which lost 2 bases and 0 bases, there was a span of 5 bases. This CDR3 is 15 amino acids long. Per the germline V gene, CDR1 is KGHSH and CDR2 is LQKENI. The CDR3, as DNA: TGTGCCAGCTCACCAGGCCACTCTGGGGCCAACGTCCTGACTTTC. Its protein is CASSPGHSGANVLTF.

The gene calls are TRBV15 and TRBJ2-6; D is possibly TRBD2 (6 bases). The length of the CDR3 is 16 residues. Germline CDR1 and CDR2: LNHNV and YYDKDF (reference sequence). V was clipped by 5 bases and J by 0 bases, with 11 bases between them. Written as DNA, the CDR3 is TGTGCCACCAGCGGCGGGATAGACTCTGGGGCCAACGTCCTGACTTTC. Translated: CATSGGIDSGANVLTF.

This sequence joins TRBV25-1 and TRBJ2-3; 7 bases agree with TRBD1. V was clipped by 11 bases and J by 2 bases; unmatched bases: 4. The CDR3 runs 12 residues. CDR1 and CDR2 (germline): MGHDK, SYGVNS. The CDR3, as DNA: TGTGCCCGAACAGGGGACACAGATACGCAGTATTTT. As protein: CARTGDTDTQYF.

The CDR3 region is CASSSTGHVDEKLFF. The CDR3 bases are TGTGCCAGCAGTTCTACTGGACACGTGGATGAAAAACTGTTTTTT. The V gene is TRBV28, the J gene TRBJ1-4, with D perhaps TRBD1 (5 bases). Germline CDR1 reads MDHEN; CDR2 reads SYDVKM. The CDR3 covers 15 residues. The V and J ends lost 4 bases and 6 bases respectively, with 15 bases between them. Supplemented by reference TRBV28 and TRBJ1-4, the full variable domain reads DVKVTQSSRYLVKRTGEKVFLECVQDMDHENMFWYRQDPGLGLRLIYFSYDVKMKEKGDIPEGYSVSREKKERFSLILESASTNQTSMYLCASSSTGHVDEKLFFGSGTQLSVL.

The chain has TRBV19 and TRBJ2-1; 7 bases agree with TRBD2. The CDR3 runs to 14 residues. Per the germline V gene, CDR1 is LNHDA and CDR2 is SQIVND (reference sequence). V shed 6 bases and J 5 bases; nucleotides not matched to a gene: 7. The DNA for the CDR3 is TGTGCCAGTAGCACCGGGACTAAGAACAATGAGCAGTTCTTC. It codes for CASSTGTKNNEQFF.

The chain joins TRBV19 to TRBJ1-5; 7 bases are a match to TRBD1. Germline CDR1 and CDR2: LNHDA and SQIVND (reference sequence). This CDR3 comprises 15 residues. V lost 3 bases and J lost 6; bases outside the gene matches: 8. DNA for the CDR3: TGTGCCAGTAGTATGGTAACAGGGGTCGGTCAGCCCCAGCATTTT. It is translated as CASSMVTGVGQPQHF.

The chain links TRBV19 to TRBJ2-1, with 8 bases fitting TRBD2. From germline, CDR1 is LNHDA and CDR2 SQIVND (reference sequence). The CDR3 is 14 residues long. The ends lost 3 bases at V and 10 bases at J; junction bases unmatched: 8. CDR3 DNA: TGTGCCAGTAGTATTCTGAGACTAGCGAGAGAGCAGTTCTTC. As protein: CASSILRLAREQFF.

The chain joins TRBV11-2 to TRBJ2-7; perhaps TRBD1 as D (5 bases). Per germline, CDR1 SGHAT and CDR2 FQNNGV. This CDR3 is 14 amino acids long. Trimming took off 1 base at V and 4 bases at J, with 11 bases between the two ends. The CDR3 protein is CASSLGGAGYEQYF. The CDR3 region has the DNA TGTGCCAGCAGCTTAGGGGGCGCCGGGTACGAGCAGTACTTC.

The V gene is TRBV7-9, the J gene TRBJ2-1, with a weak D call TRBD1 (5 bases). The CDR3 is 15 amino acids. Germline lookup yields CDR1 SEHNR and CDR2 FQNEAQ (reference sequence). Trimming took off 4 bases at V and 0 bases at J, with 10 bases between the two ends. Here the CDR3 DNA reads TGTGCCAGCAGCTACCGACAGACCTCCTACAATGAGCAGTTCTTC. Translating it yields CASSYRQTSYNEQFF.